Listed below are T cell receptor beta chains from one sample, sequenced in a study of human T cells and chemical hapten exposure. TCRdb fed the RACE reads into MiXCR, producing one record per CDR3 protein. The sample lists some 400,000 distinct CDR3 sequences; roughly 4.6% were seen once. The sample was whole blood, taken in connection with sensitization to the hapten diphenylcyclopropenone (DPC). The origin of the receptors is a woman aged 50 to 60 with alopecia areata. Some clones in this sample may be carry-over from other donors' samples. Both conserved end residues are part of each CDR3. The D gene is left open where the match is weak. For some rows the clone size is stated as once, few or many, or as a class when expanded; others skip it.

CDR3,DNA,D,V,size,J
CATSDLARQNEQFF,TGTGCCACCAGTGATTTGGCCCGCCAGAATGAGCAGTTCTTC,.,TRBV24-1,many,TRBJ2-1
CASSLDQGTYEQYF,TGTGCCAGCAGCCTCGATCAGGGGACCTACGAGCAGTACTTC,.,TRBV7-9,few,TRBJ2-7
CASSSPSTGGETQYF,TGTGCCAGCAGTTCACCCTCCACAGGGGGAGAGACCCAGTACTTC,TRBD1,TRBV28,many,TRBJ2-5
CASSYLAGVPDTQYF,TGTGCCAGCAGTTACCTAGCGGGAGTTCCAGATACGCAGTATTTT,TRBD2,TRBV6-6,many,TRBJ2-3
CATSDSPAGADTQYF,TGTGCCACCAGTGATTCCCCAGCGGGGGCAGATACGCAGTATTTT,TRBD2,TRBV24-1,many,TRBJ2-3
CSARPGTSGSKTQYF,TGCAGTGCTCGCCCCGGGACTAGCGGGAGTAAGACCCAGTACTTC,TRBD2,TRBV20-1,few,TRBJ2-5
CASSYLAGVTDTQYF,TGTGCCAGCAGTTACCTAGCGGGGGTCACAGATACGCAGTATTTT,TRBD2,TRBV6-6,few,TRBJ2-3
CASSFGLASTDTQYF,TGTGCCAGCAGTTTTGGGCTAGCGAGCACAGATACGCAGTATTTT,.,TRBV12-3/TRBV12-4,many,TRBJ2-3
CASSSLSGRATEQFF,TGTGCCAGCAGCTCCCTAAGCGGGAGGGCAACGGAGCAGTTCTTC,TRBD2,TRBV7-6,few,TRBJ2-1
CASSFQGGAFF,TGTGCCAGCAGCTTTCAGGGAGGAGCTTTCTTT,.,TRBV7-9,many,TRBJ1-1
CASSVLTAMNTEAFF,TGTGCCAGCAGCGTATTGACAGCAATGAACACTGAAGCTTTCTTT,.,TRBV5-5,many,TRBJ1-1
CASRLRSSNTGELFF,TGCGCCAGCAGACTGCGGAGCAGCAACACCGGGGAGCTGTTTTTT,.,TRBV5-1,many,TRBJ2-2
CASSSRDLAFF,TGTGCCAGCAGTTCCCGAGACCTAGCTTTCTTT,.,TRBV12-3/TRBV12-4,few,TRBJ1-1
CASGQANYNEQFF,TGTGCCAGCGGTCAGGCGAACTACAATGAGCAGTTCTTC,.,TRBV11-2,.,TRBJ2-1
CASSSGRTYEQYF,TGTGCCAGCAGCTCCGGACGGACGTACGAGCAGTACTTC,.,TRBV11-2,.,TRBJ2-7
CASSPQARDQPQHF,TGTGCCAGCAGCCCACAGGCTCGGGATCAGCCCCAGCATTTT,.,TRBV12-3/TRBV12-4,many,TRBJ1-5
CASSLGLRGTGLAGLSSYNEQFF,TGTGCCAGCAGCTTAGGATTGAGGGGTACGGGACTAGCGGGATTAAGCTCCTACAATGAGCAGTTCTTC,TRBD2,TRBV11-2,few,TRBJ2-1
CATRHTSGARPASTDTQYF,TGTGCCACCAGACACACTAGCGGGGCACGACCAGCTAGCACAGATACGCAGTATTTT,TRBD2,TRBV24-1,few,TRBJ2-3
CASSMQGDQPQHF,TGTGCCAGTAGTATGCAGGGCGATCAGCCCCAGCATTTT,.,TRBV19,.,TRBJ1-5
CASSDWGDSNQPQHF,TGTGCCAGCAGTGATTGGGGGGATAGCAATCAGCCCCAGCATTTT,.,TRBV2,.,TRBJ1-5
CASSQEAEAFF,TGTGCCAGCAGCCAAGAAGCTGAAGCTTTCTTT,.,TRBV4-2,many,TRBJ1-1
CASSVSVTQYF,TGTGCCAGCAGCGTTTCGGTGACCCAGTACTTC,.,TRBV2,many,TRBJ2-5
CAISTGTGLNEQFF,TGTGCCATCAGCACCGGGACAGGGTTGAATGAGCAGTTCTTC,TRBD1,TRBV10-3,many,TRBJ2-1
CASSLLGQTIGELFF,TGCGCCAGCAGCCTCTTGGGACAAACGATCGGGGAGCTGTTTTTT,.,TRBV4-1,many,TRBJ2-2
CASSQRERGTGELFF,TGCGCCAGCAGCCAAAGGGAGAGGGGCACCGGGGAGCTGTTTTTT,.,TRBV4-3,few,TRBJ2-2
CASSSQGRFGETQYF,TGTGCCAGCAGTTCACAGGGGAGGTTCGGGGAGACCCAGTACTTC,.,TRBV6-5,.,TRBJ2-5
CASSLEGRTNTEAFF,TGCGCCAGCAGCTTGGAGGGCAGGACGAACACTGAAGCTTTCTTT,.,TRBV5-1,.,TRBJ1-1
CASSLALKGDQYF,TGTGCCAGCAGCTTGGCCCTCAAAGGGGACCAGTACTTC,.,TRBV7-9,many,TRBJ2-7
CASSRGGIGQPQHF,TGTGCCAGCAGCCGAGGAGGTATCGGACAGCCCCAGCATTTT,.,TRBV4-2,.,TRBJ1-5
CAIQQRGQALKEKLFF,TGTGCCATCCAGCAGAGAGGACAGGCATTAAAGGAAAAACTGTTTTTT,TRBD1,TRBV6-1,few,TRBJ1-4
CASTDGQASSYEQYF,TGTGCCAGCACCGACGGACAGGCCTCATCCTACGAGCAGTACTTC,TRBD1,TRBV6-2/TRBV6-3,.,TRBJ2-7
CATSRDPVGELFF,TGTGCCACCAGCAGAGATCCTGTCGGGGAGCTGTTTTTT,.,TRBV15,few,TRBJ2-2
CSAREYLGLYF,TGCAGTGCTAGAGAGTACTTAGGCCTGTACTTC,.,TRBV20-1,few,TRBJ2-7
CASSYPKLDSSSYNEQFF,TGTGCCAGCAGTTACCCCAAGCTAGATAGTAGCTCCTACAATGAGCAGTTCTTC,.,TRBV6-6,.,TRBJ2-1
CASSPHRGRYNEQFF,TGTGCCAGCAGTCCCCACCGGGGCCGCTACAATGAGCAGTTCTTC,.,TRBV6-2/TRBV6-3,.,TRBJ2-1
CASGNRDQDTQYF,TGTGCCAGCGGAAACAGGGACCAAGATACGCAGTATTTT,.,TRBV7-9,few,TRBJ2-3